One and the same sample provided the 15 T cell receptor beta chains below, sequenced in a study of CXCR3-negative and CXCR3-positive naive CD8 T cells. The libraries of TRB cDNA were constructed through 5' RACE using UMI labels. From its re-call of the 5' RACE reads, TCRdb lists each CDR3 protein once, without DNA. The table lists tens of thousands of distinct CDR3 sequences. Whole-study findings and limits: For CXCR3-positive naive cells, TRB CDR3s were more hydrophobic than those of CXCR3-negative naive cells.

These receptors have no known antigen. The sample consisted of naive CXCR3+ CD8+ T cells from blood. This sample's subset: CD45RO-CCR7+CD27+CD95- naive CD8+ T cells expressing CXCR3 (TNR3+). The receptors were gathered from a human donor in good health. Some clones in this sample may be carry-over from other donors' samples.

The chain recombines TRBV4-3 with TRBJ1-2. Germline V gene lookup returns CDR1 LGHNA and CDR2 YSLEER. The CDR3 spans 15 residues. CDR3: CASSPNLWGPAGYTF.

This chain connects TRBV28 to TRBJ1-6. The CDR3 covers 15 residues. Germline V gene data show CDR1 as MDHEN and CDR2 as SYDVKM. Here the CDR3 reads CASSYRPVWNSPLHF.

This rearrangement joins TRBV11-2 to TRBJ2-1; the TRBD2 assignment by TCRdb is unverifiable without DNA. CDR1 is SGHAT and CDR2 is FQNNGV in the germline V gene. The CDR3 runs to 11 residues. The CDR3 sequence: CASSLGREQFF.

This sequence joins TRBV5-1 and TRBJ2-7; the TRBD1 assignment by TCRdb is unverifiable without DNA. The germline gives CDR1 SGHRS, CDR2 YFSETQ. The CDR3 runs 14 residues. CDR3: CASSFPDSSYEQYF.

Here the CDR3 reads CASSSRDNPDEQFF. V usage is TRBV5-1 and J usage is TRBJ2-1; lacking DNA, the TRBD1 call made by TCRdb goes unchecked. Germline V CDR1 and CDR2: SGHRS, YFSETQ. The CDR3 totals 14 residues.

The gene calls are TRBV25-1 and TRBJ2-2. Germline-derived CDR1 and CDR2 are MGHDK and SYGVNS. The CDR3 is 17 residues long. The CDR3: CASTVGRDLTNTGELFF.

The CDR3 sequence is CASKQGITSGANVLTF. V is TRBV6-6 and J is TRBJ2-6; TCRdb proposes TRBD1, but this gene call is untestable without DNA. Germline lookup yields CDR1 MNHNY and CDR2 SVGAGI (reference sequence). There are 16 residues in the CDR3.

The chain carries TRBV14 and TRBJ1-1. CDR3 length: 15 residues. Germline V lookup: CDR1 SGHDN, CDR2 FVKESK. The CDR3 spells CASSIREGVNTEAFF.

V gene TRBV29-1 combines with J gene TRBJ2-5; TCRdb indicates TRBD2, and absent DNA this call remains unverified. The CDR3 is made up of 13 amino acids. Germline-derived CDR1 and CDR2 are SQVTM and ANQGSEA. The CDR3 reads CSVRVILKETQYF.

The chain employs TRBV6-5 and TRBJ2-1; the D call from TCRdb, TRBD1, cannot be confirmed without DNA. In germline, CDR1 is MNHEY, CDR2 SVGAGI. The CDR3 sequence is 14 residues long. CDR3 loop: CASSYPGPGNEQFF.

The chain joins TRBV7-2 to TRBJ1-2; TCRdb indicates TRBD1, and absent DNA this call remains unverified. CDR1 SGHTA and CDR2 FQGNSA come from the germline V gene. The CDR3 runs to 15 residues. CDR3 protein: CASSLMAGDNYGYTF.

The chain is built from TRBV23-1 and TRBJ1-6; there is no DNA to check the TCRdb D call of TRBD1. TRBV23-1 carries the ORF label, with uncertain function. CDR3 length: 15 amino acids. CDR3 sequence: CASSHRPTANSPLHF.

This sequence joins TRBV7-2 and TRBJ2-7; checking the TCRdb D call of TRBD1 is not possible without DNA. The germline gives CDR1 SGHTA, CDR2 FQGNSA. This CDR3 is 13 amino acids long. CDR3 protein: CASSYLQGDEQYF. Filled out from reference TRBV7-2 and TRBJ2-7, the complete variable domain reads GAGVSQSPSNKVTEKGKDVELRCDPISGHTALYWYRQSLGQGLEFLIYFQGNSAPDKSGLPSDRFSAERTGGSVSTLTIQRTQQEDSAVYLCASSYLQGDEQYFGPGTRLTVT.

The chain couples TRBV27 to TRBJ2-2; TCRdb calls TRBD2, which cannot be checked without DNA. Germline CDR1 is MNHEY and CDR2 is SMNVEV (reference sequence). The CDR3 has 18 amino acids. This chain's CDR3 is CASSWTSGGAVVTGELFF.

This sequence joins TRBV12-3 or TRBV12-4 and TRBJ1-6. CDR3 length equals 15 residues. CDR3 in amino acids: CASGWTSSYNSPLHF.